A single sample is the source of the 13 T cell receptor beta chains below, sequenced in a study of shared clonotypes between healthy human individuals. TCRdb's table, derived via immunoSEQ multiplex PCR, lists solely in-frame clones and lacks some. The repertoire holds approximately 2.1 million clones, with more than 85% as singletons. Sequencing was carried out using naive CD4+ T cells from PBMCs. As to subset: CD45RA+ positively selected. The receptor set was obtained from a man aged 18 to 29 in good health. Some clones in this sample may be carry-over from other donors' samples.

This sequence joins TRBV7-9 and TRBJ2-1; 9 bases are a match to TRBD1. Germline V gene lookup returns CDR1 SEHNR and CDR2 FQNEAQ (reference sequence). V shed 5 bases, J shed 5 bases, and the junction held 13 bases outside the gene matches. This CDR3 is built from 17 residues. The DNA for the CDR3 is TGTGCCAGCAGCCAACTTCGGGGGACAGGGAGAGACAATGAGCAGTTCTTC. It yields the protein CASSQLRGTGRDNEQFF.

The genes are TRBV20-1 and TRBJ2-7; the D is unclear. The germline V gene has CDR1 DFQATT and CDR2 SNEGSKA (reference sequence). Trimming removed 6 bases from V and 6 bases from J, with 12 bases in between. This CDR3 comprises 11 residues. CDR3 sequence (DNA): TGCAGTGCCCCTTGGTTCGGCGAGCAGTACTTC. This sequence encodes CSAPWFGEQYF.

This chain links TRBV2 with TRBJ2-7, with a possible D match to TRBD1 (6 bases). Germline V gene sequence: CDR1 SNHLY, CDR2 FYNNEI. The CDR3 sequence is 13 residues long. V shed 4 bases and J shed 0 bases, with 7 bases lying between them. This CDR3 reads CASSVDSSYEQYF. In DNA, the CDR3 is TGTGCCAGCAGTGTGGACAGCTCCTACGAGCAGTACTTC.

The chain joins TRBV11-2 to TRBJ2-7, with no clear D. Germline lookup yields CDR1 SGHAT and CDR2 FQNNGV. The CDR3 loop spans 14 amino acids. V lost 2 bases and J 1 base, leaving 9 bases between the germline ends. The CDR3 here is CASSLYLRSYEQYF. CDR3 coding DNA: TGTGCCAGCAGCTTATACCTCCGTTCCTACGAGCAGTACTTC.

The V and J genes are TRBV11-2 and TRBJ2-1; D gene ambiguous. The germline V and J ends were trimmed by 5 bases and 5 bases, with 4 bases remaining between them. Germline V gene data show CDR1 as SGHAT and CDR2 as FQNNGV. CDR3 length: 11 amino acids. The DNA for the CDR3 is TGTGCCAGCAGCCAGCACAATGAGCAGTTCTTC. The encoded protein is CASSQHNEQFF. Full variable domain (outside the CDR3, taken from reference TRBV11-2 and TRBJ2-1): EAGVAQSPRYKIIEKRQSVAFWCNPISGHATLYWYQQILGQGPKLLIQFQNNGVVDDSQLPKDRFSAERLKGVDSTLKIQPAKLEDSAVYLCASSQHNEQFFGPGTRLTVL.

The chain couples TRBV6-1 to TRBJ1-4; D is undetermined. The CDR3 is 13 residues long. Trimming stripped 3 bases from V and 5 bases from J, with 7 bases between. Per the germline V gene, CDR1 is MNHNS and CDR2 is SASEGT. The CDR3 sequence is CASSDRPNEKLFF. CDR3 sequence (DNA): TGTGCCAGCAGTGACAGACCAAATGAAAAACTGTTTTTT.

The V call is TRBV21-1, the J call TRBJ2-7; the DNA was not compared with TRBD2, the D call given in the table. TRBV21-1 represents a pseudogene. The CDR3 is 19 amino acids. The CDR3 is CASSKAGTLAGGPGYEQYF. CDR3 nucleotides: TGTGCCAGCAGCAAAGCGGGGACGCTAGCGGGAGGGCCAGGTTACGAGCAGTACTTC.

The J gene is TRBJ2-2, the V gene TRBV5-1; 8 nucleotides agree with TRBD2. The CDR3 extends over 16 amino acids. Germline assignment: CDR1 SGHRS and CDR2 YFSETQ. V lost 7 bases to trimming and J lost 3 bases; unmatched junction nucleotides: 11. The CDR3 DNA is TGCGCCAGCCGGCTGTCCCCAGCGGGAGACACCGGGGAGCTGTTTTTT. It encodes CASRLSPAGDTGELFF.

In nucleotides, the CDR3 is TGCAGTGCTGCACGGACAGCTCAGTACTTC. It codes for CSAARTAQYF. The chain links TRBV20-1 to TRBJ2-4, with D perhaps TRBD1 (6 bases). Germline V gives CDR1 DFQATT, CDR2 SNEGSKA (reference sequence). Trimming removed 5 bases from V and 12 bases from J, with 11 bases in between. The CDR3 has 10 amino acids.

The chain carries TRBV7-2 and TRBJ1-5, with D maybe TRBD1 (6 bases). Germline V CDR1 and CDR2: SGHTA, FQGNSA. The CDR3 sequence is 16 residues long. Trimming removed 4 bases at V and 0 bases at J, with 13 bases between. DNA of the CDR3: TGTGCCAGCAGCTACCGGACAGCCTATAGCAATCAGCCCCAGCATTTT. Protein sequence: CASSYRTAYSNQPQHF.

V is TRBV7-3 and J is TRBJ1-1; a weak D match, TRBD1 (5 bases). Germline lookup yields CDR1 SGHTA and CDR2 FQGTGA. The CDR3 runs to 17 residues. The V end lost 5 bases, the J end lost 1 base, and 20 bases lay between the germline ends. The CDR3 DNA is TGTGCCAGCAGCCCTCCCGGGACGCCCAAAGGGAACACTGAAGCTTTCTTT. It specifies CASSPPGTPKGNTEAFF.

The rearrangement uses TRBV18 and TRBJ2-2, with 7 bases that match TRBD1. The CDR3 is 14 amino acids. From germline, CDR1 is KGHSH and CDR2 LQKENI. V shed 3 bases, J shed 5 bases, and the junction held 3 bases outside the gene matches. The CDR3 bases are TGTGCCAGCTCACCCGACAGGGCGACCGGGGAGCTGTTTTTT. This sequence encodes CASSPDRATGELFF.

The chain joins TRBV18 to TRBJ2-5; tentatively, D is TRBD1 or TRBD2 (7 bases each). V gave up 6 bases and J gave up 7 bases, with 18 bases separating them. Germline lookup yields CDR1 KGHSH and CDR2 LQKENI. CDR3 length: 14 residues. The CDR3 spells CASSPAGDRGTQYF. Here the CDR3 DNA reads TGTGCCAGCTCCCCGGCGGGGGACAGAGGGACCCAGTACTTC. The full variable domain, completed using reference TRBV18 and TRBJ2-5, is NAGVMQNPRHLVRRRGQEARLRCSPMKGHSHVYWYRQLPEEGLKFMVYLQKENIIDESGMPKERFSAEFPKEGPSILRIQQVVRGDSAAYFCASSPAGDRGTQYFGPGTRLLVL.